What follows describes a single TCR beta chain. The antigen remains undetermined. The data originate from a study of T cell responses to AZD1222 COVID-19 vaccine. Only in-frame clones appear in the TCRdb table, and some are missing; sequencing was by immunoSEQ multiplex PCR. In the table there are some 130,000 clones, 92% of which are singletons. The CDR3 has 15 residues. Germline V CDR1 and CDR2: SGDLS, YYNGEE. V trimming: 0 bases; J trimming: 7 bases; junction bases outside the gene matches: 7. Study results and limitations: Compared with day 0, the breadth and depth of the Spike-specific TCR repertoire rose significantly after two doses of AZD1222. The donor cohort was predominantly white British with a female majority, and clonal diversity may have been underestimated. The CD4 TCRs associated with vaccination extended across spike and predominated at 160-218 and 743-854. The study sampled repertoires only after the peak T cell response.

This chain joins TRBV9 and TRBJ2-1, with 7 nucleotides matching TRBD2. This sample comprised peripheral blood, obtained on day 0 of AZD1222 vaccination. The sequence was obtained from an adult in good health. The CDR3 DNA sequence: TGTGCCAGCAGCGTAGTTGCGGGAGTTGCGAATGAGCAGTTCTTC. This sequence encodes CASSVVAGVANEQFF.